This TCR beta chain was recorded in a study of T cell responses to AZD1222 COVID-19 vaccine. Concerning this clone: Its antigen is undetermined.

The repertoire was sequenced with immunoSEQ multiplex PCR; TCRdb's copy has only in-frame clones and lacks some. This sample yields more than 150,000 clones, of which 90% to 95% are seen a single time; under 2% belongs to the top ten. Combined were second doses at about 4 or about 12 weeks. Whole-study results and caveats: Following two doses of AZD1222, Spike-specific TCR breadth and depth rose. Just 6 or 7 people given AZD1222 tested seropositive at baseline. Reports say nearly half of spike-specific TCRs go after unmutated variant regions.

The TCR originated in an adult who received the AZD1222 COVID-19 vaccine. Here the sequenced sample was peripheral blood, taken 28 days after the second AZD1222 dose.

The CDR3 region is CASSHGRGMDTEAFF. The CDR3 region has the DNA TGTGCCAGCAGCCATGGGCGGGGGATGGACACTGAAGCTTTCTTT. The rearrangement uses TRBV7-9 and TRBJ1-1, with a possible D match to TRBD1 (5 bases). The CDR3 covers 15 residues. Germline loops: CDR1 SEHNR, CDR2 FQNEAQ (reference sequence). V lost 5 bases and J 3 bases, leaving 16 bases between the germline ends.